This section outlines one T cell receptor (beta chain) sequence together with its context. What it recognizes is unknown. This record comes from a study of beta chain features in type 1 diabetes. Study-wide results and limits: TCRB CDR3s from Type 1 diabetes patients were moderately but significantly shorter in all four CD4+ subsets.

The whole isolated RNA underwent reverse transcription, so sequencing captured expressed TCRB transcripts. The read count averaged approximately 3.5 million across naive, central memory and regulatory T cell samples. Assay used: immunoSEQ multiplex PCR; TCRdb lists only in-frame clones, some missing. Seen here are approximately 260,000 clones, about 24% observed once, and the top ten hold around 0.012%. Trimming at V came to 1 base and at J to 4 bases, leaving 1 base not matched to a gene. Germline V gene sequence: CDR1 SGHTA, CDR2 FQGTGA. The CDR3 is made up of 13 amino acids. There was one heparinised blood draw per donor, averaging about 120 mL.

Sequencing used naive CD4+ T cells from blood. This receptor was identified in a woman under 40 with type 1 diabetes. The genes are TRBV7-3 and TRBJ2-7; 7 bases fit TRBD1. The CDR3 spells CASSLNRGYEQYF. DNA for the CDR3: TGTGCCAGCAGCTTAAACAGGGGTTACGAGCAGTACTTC.